A selection of T cell receptor beta chains follows, all from one sample in a study of T-cell memory formation after mild COVID-19. TCRdb re-derived calls from the 5' RACE reads in MiXCR, one entry per CDR3 protein. Here the sample spans roughly 400,000 distinct CDR3 sequences, 16% being singletons. Specimen: PBMCs or a T cell subset sorted from them (not recorded which). These receptors came from a man aged 18-30 years who had mild COVID-19 (a few samples of this study predate the infection). Cell type and time point are not known. Both conserved end residues are part of each CDR3. A D gene is named only where the DNA matches it firmly. Clone size appears in some rows only: once, few, many, or a class for an expanded clone.

j_gene	v_gene	abundance	d_gene	CDR3nt	CDR3aa
TRBJ2-4	TRBV2	.	TRBD1	TGTGCCAGCAGTTCACAGGGGCAAGAGGGCATTCAGTACTTC	CASSSQGQEGIQYF
TRBJ2-5	TRBV18	.	TRBD1	TGTGCCAGCTCACGACAAGCCGGGACAGCGCAAGAGACCCAGTACTTC	CASSRQAGTAQETQYF
TRBJ1-5	TRBV6-1	.	.	TGTGCCAGCAGTGAAGCGGATGGGCGTAATCAGCCCCAGCATTTT	CASSEADGRNQPQHF
TRBJ1-3	TRBV12-3/TRBV12-4	many	.	TGTGCCAGCAGTTTATGGAGCTCTGGAAACACCATATATTTT	CASSLWSSGNTIYF
TRBJ2-7	TRBV4-1	.	.	TGCGCCAGCAGCCTACCTGGGGGTAATTCCTACGAGCAGTACTTC	CASSLPGGNSYEQYF
TRBJ1-5	TRBV20-1	few	.	TGCAGTGCTAGGGGGAGTCTAGGCAATCAGCCCCAGCATTTT	CSARGSLGNQPQHF
TRBJ2-2	TRBV20-1	.	.	TGCAGTGCTAGTGCGATCGCCGGGGAGCTGTTTTTT	CSASAIAGELFF
TRBJ2-7	TRBV3-1	.	TRBD2	TGTGCCAGCAGCCCGCTTAACGGGAGGGCCTACGAGCAGTACTTC	CASSPLNGRAYEQYF
TRBJ2-5	TRBV7-2	.	.	TGTGCCAGCAGCCAAGGGGGGTCGAGAGAGACCCAGTACTTC	CASSQGGSRETQYF
TRBJ1-2	TRBV5-1	few	TRBD1	TGCGCCAGCAGCACCGAGACAGGGTTGGGCTCTGGCTACACCTTC	CASSTETGLGSGYTF
TRBJ1-1	TRBV12-5	few	TRBD1	TGTGCTAGTGGCCGACAGGGGAGGACTGAAGCTTTCTTT	CASGRQGRTEAFF
TRBJ2-4	TRBV6-2/TRBV6-3	.	.	TGTGCCAGCAAACGCGACAGCTTAGCCAAAAACATTCAGTACTTC	CASKRDSLAKNIQYF
TRBJ1-2	TRBV4-1	few	TRBD1	TGCGCCAGCAGCTGGGGACAGTCGGTTCTTGGCTACACCTTC	CASSWGQSVLGYTF
TRBJ1-5	TRBV30	few	.	TGTGCCTGGAGTGTAAACTTTGATTCCCCCCAGCATTTT	CAWSVNFDSPQHF
TRBJ2-2	TRBV7-9	few	.	TGTGCCAGCAGCTTTCGGCCGGGGCCCGGGGAGCTGTTTTTT	CASSFRPGPGELFF
TRBJ1-2	TRBV5-1	.	.	TGCGCCAGCAGCTTGGAAGTCTCCCGGGTCTATGGCTACACCTTC	CASSLEVSRVYGYTF
TRBJ1-3	TRBV4-3	.	.	TGCGCCAGCAGACCAGTCAGTAACTCTGGAAACACCATATATTTT	CASRPVSNSGNTIYF
TRBJ1-2	TRBV6-6	few	.	TGTGCCAGCAGTTACTCGACGTTTAAGGGCTACACCTTC	CASSYSTFKGYTF
TRBJ2-1	TRBV5-1	.	TRBD1	TGCGCCAGCAGGGATCAGGGGGCAGATGAGCAGTTCTTC	CASRDQGADEQFF
TRBJ2-7	TRBV5-1	.	.	TGCGCCAGCAGGGAGACAGGAACCTACGAGCAGTACTTC	CASRETGTYEQYF